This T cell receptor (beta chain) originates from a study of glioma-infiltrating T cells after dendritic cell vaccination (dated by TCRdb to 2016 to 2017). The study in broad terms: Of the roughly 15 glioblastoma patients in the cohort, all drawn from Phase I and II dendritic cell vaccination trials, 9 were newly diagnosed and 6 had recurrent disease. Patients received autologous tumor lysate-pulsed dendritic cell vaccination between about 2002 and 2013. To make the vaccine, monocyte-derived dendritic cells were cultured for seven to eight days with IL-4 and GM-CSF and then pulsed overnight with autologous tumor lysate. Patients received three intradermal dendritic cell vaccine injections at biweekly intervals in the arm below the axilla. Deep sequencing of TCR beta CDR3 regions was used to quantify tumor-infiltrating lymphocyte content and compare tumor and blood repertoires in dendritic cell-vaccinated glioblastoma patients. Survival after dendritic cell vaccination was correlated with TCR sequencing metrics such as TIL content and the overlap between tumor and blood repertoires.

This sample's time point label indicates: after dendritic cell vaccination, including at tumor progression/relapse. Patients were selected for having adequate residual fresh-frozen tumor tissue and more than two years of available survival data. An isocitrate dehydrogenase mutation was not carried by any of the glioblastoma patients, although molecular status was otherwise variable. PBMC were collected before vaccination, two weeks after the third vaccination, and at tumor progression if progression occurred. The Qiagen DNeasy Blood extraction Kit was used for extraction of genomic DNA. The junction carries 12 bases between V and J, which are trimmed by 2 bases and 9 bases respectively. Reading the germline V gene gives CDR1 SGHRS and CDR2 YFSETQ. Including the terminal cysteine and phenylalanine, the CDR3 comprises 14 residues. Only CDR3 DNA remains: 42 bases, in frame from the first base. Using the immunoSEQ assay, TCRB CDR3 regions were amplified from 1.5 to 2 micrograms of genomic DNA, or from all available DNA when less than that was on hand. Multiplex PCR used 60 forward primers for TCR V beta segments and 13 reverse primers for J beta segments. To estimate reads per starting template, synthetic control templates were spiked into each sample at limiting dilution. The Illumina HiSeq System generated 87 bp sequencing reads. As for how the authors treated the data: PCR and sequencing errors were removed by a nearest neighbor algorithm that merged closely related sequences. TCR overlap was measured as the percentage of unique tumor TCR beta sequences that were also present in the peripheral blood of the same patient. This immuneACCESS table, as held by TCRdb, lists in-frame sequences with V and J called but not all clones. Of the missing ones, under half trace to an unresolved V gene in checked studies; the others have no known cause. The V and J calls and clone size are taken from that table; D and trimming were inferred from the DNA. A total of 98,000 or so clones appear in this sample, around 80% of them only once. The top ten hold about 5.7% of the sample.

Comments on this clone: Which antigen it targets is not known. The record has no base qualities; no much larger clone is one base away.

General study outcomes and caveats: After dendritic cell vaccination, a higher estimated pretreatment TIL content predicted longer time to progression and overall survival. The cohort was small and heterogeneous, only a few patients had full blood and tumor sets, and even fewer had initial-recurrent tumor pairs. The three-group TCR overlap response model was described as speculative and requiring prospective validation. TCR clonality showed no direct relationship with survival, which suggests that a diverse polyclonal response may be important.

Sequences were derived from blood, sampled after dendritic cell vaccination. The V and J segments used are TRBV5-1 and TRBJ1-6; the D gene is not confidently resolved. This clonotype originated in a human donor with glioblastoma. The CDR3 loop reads CASSFTGVGSPLHF. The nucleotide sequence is TGCGCCAGCAGCTTTACCGGGGTGGGTTCACCCCTCCACTTT. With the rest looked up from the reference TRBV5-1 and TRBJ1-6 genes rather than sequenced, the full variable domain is KAGVTQTPRYLIKTRGQQVTLSCSPISGHRSVSWYQQTPGQGLQFLFEYFSETQRNKGNFPGRFSGRQFSNSRSEMNVSTLELGDSALYLCASSFTGVGSPLHFGNGTRLTVT.